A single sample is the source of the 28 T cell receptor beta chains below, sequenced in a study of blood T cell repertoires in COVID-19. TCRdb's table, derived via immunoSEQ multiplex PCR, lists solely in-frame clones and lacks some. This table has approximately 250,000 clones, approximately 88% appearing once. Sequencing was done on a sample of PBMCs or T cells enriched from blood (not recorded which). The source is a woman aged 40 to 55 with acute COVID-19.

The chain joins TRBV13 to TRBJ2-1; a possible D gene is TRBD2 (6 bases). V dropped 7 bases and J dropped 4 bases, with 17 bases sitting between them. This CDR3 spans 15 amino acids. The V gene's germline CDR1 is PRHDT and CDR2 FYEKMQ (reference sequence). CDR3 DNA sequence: TGTGCCAGCACTTCCCTCGAGGGGACTTACAATGAGCAGTTCTTC. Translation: CASTSLEGTYNEQFF.

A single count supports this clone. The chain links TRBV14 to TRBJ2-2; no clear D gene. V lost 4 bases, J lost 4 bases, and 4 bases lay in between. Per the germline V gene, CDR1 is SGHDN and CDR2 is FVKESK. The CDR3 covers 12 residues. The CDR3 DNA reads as TGTGCCAGCAGCCCATTCACCGGGGAGCTGTTTTTT. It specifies CASSPFTGELFF. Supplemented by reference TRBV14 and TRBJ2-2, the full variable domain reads EAGVTQFPSHSVIEKGQTVTLRCDPISGHDNLYWYRRVMGKEIKFLLHFVKESKQDESGMPNNRFLAERTGGTYSTLKVQPAELEDSGVYFCASSPFTGELFFGEGSRLTVL.

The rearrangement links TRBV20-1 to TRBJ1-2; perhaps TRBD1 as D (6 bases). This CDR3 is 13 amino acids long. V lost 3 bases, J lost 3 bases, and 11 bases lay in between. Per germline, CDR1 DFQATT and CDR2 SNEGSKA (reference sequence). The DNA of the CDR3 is TGCAGTGCTAGTGGACAGCCGCACTATGGCTACACCTTC. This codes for CSASGQPHYGYTF.

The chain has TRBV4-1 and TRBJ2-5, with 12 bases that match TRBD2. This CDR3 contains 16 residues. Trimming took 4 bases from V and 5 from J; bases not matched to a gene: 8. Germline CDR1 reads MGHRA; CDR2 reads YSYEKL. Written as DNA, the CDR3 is TGCGCCAGCAGCCCGCCTAGCGGGAGGGCCTCGGAGACCCAGTACTTC. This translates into CASSPPSGRASETQYF.

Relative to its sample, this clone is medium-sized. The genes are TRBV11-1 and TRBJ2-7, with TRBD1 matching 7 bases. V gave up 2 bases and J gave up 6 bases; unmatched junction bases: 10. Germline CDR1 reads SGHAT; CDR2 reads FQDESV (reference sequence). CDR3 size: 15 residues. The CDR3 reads CASSLQDRRFSEQYF. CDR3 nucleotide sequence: TGTGCCAGCAGCTTACAGGACAGGCGATTTAGCGAGCAGTACTTC.

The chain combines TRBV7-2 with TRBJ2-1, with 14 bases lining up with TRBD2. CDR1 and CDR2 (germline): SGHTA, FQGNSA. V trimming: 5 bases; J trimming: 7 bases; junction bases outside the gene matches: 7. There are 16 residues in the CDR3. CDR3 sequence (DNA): TGTGCCAGCAGCCGCCCCAGACTAGCGGGAGGGAATGAGCAGTTCTTC. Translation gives CASSRPRLAGGNEQFF.

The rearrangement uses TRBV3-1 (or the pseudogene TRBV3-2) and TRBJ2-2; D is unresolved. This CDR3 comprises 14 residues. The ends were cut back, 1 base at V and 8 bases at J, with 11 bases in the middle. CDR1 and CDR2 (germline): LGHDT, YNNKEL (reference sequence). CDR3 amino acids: CASSQGDVTGELFF. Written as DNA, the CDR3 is TGTGCCAGCAGCCAAGGAGATGTGACTGGGGAGCTGTTTTTT.

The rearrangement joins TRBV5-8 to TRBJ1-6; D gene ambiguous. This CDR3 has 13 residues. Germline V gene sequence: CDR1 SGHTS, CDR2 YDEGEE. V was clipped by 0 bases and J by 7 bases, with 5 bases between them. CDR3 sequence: CASSLEANSPLHF. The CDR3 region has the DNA TGTGCCAGCAGCTTGGAAGCAAATTCACCCCTCCACTTT.

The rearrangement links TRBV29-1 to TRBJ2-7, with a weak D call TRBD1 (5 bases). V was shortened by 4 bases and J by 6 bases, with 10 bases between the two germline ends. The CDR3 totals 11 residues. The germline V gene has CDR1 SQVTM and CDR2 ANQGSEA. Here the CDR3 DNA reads TGCAGCGTTGTTACAGGCGGCGAGCAGTACGTC. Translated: CSVVTGGEQYV.

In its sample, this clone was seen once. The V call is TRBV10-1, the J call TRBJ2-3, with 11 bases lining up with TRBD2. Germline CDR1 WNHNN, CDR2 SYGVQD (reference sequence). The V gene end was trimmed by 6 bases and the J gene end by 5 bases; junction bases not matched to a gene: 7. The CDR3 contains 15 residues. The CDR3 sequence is CASRRGLAGGDTQYF. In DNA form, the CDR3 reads TGCGCCAGCAGACGGGGGCTAGCGGGAGGAGATACGCAGTATTTT.

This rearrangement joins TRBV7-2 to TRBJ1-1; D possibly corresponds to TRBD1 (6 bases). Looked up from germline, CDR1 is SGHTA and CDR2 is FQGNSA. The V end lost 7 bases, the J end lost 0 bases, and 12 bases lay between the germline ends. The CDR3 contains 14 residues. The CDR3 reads CASTKGGMNTEAFF. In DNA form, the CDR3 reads TGTGCCAGCACCAAGGGGGGGATGAACACTGAAGCTTTCTTT.

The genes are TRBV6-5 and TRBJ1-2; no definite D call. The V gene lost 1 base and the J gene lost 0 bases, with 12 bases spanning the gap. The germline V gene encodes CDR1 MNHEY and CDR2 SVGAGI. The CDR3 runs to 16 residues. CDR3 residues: CASSYYSLGPNYGYTF. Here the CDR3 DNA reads TGTGCCAGCAGTTACTACAGTCTGGGCCCTAACTATGGCTACACCTTC.

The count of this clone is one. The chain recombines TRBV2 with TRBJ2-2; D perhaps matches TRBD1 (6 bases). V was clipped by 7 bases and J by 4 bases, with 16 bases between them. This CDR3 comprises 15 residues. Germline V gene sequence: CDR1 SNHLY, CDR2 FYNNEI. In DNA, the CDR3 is TGTGCCAGCATGGTGAAGGGGGTGAGCACCGGGGAGCTGTTTTTT. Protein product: CASMVKGVSTGELFF.

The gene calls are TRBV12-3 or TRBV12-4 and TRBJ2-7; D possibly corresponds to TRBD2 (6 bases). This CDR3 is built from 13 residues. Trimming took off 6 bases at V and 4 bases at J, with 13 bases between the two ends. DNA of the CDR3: TGTGCCAGCAGCTCCGGACTACCTTACGAGCAGTACTTC. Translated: CASSSGLPYEQYF.

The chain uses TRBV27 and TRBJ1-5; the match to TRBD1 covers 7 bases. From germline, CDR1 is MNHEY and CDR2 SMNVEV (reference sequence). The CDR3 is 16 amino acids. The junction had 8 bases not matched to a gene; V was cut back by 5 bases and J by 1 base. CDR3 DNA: TGTGCCAGCAGTCAATACAGGGGACGAAGCAATCAGCCCCAGCATTTT. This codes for CASSQYRGRSNQPQHF.

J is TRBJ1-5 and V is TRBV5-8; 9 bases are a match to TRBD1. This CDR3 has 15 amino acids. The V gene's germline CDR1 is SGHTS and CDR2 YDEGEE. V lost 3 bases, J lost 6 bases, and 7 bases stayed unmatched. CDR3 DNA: TGTGCCAGCAGCTCCGGGACAGGGCTCCGTCAGCCCCAGCATTTT. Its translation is CASSSGTGLRQPQHF. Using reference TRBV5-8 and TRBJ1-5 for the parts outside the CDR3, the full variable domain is EAGVTQSPTHLIKTRGQQATLRCSPISGHTSVYWYQQALGLGLQFLLWYDEGEERNRGNFPPRFSGRQFPNYSSELNVNALELEDSALYLCASSSGTGLRQPQHFGDGTRLSIL.

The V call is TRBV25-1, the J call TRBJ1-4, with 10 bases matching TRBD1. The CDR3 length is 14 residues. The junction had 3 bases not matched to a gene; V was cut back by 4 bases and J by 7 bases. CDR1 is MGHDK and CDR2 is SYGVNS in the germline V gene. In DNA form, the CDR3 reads TGTGCCAGCAGTGGGGACAGGGGAGGTGAAAAACTGTTTTTT. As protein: CASSGDRGGEKLFF.

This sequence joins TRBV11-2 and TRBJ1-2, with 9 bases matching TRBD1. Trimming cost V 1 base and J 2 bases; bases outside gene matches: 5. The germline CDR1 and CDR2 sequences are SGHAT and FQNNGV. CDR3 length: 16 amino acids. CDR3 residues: CASSLGDRALNYGYTF. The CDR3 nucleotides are TGTGCCAGCAGCTTAGGGGACAGGGCCCTCAACTATGGCTACACCTTC.

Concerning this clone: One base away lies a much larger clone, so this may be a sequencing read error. The CDR3 spells CASSLGGDTGELFF. The CDR3 DNA reads TGTGCCAGCAGCTTAGGCGGGGACACCGGGGAGCTGTTTTTT. The chain employs TRBV7-3 and TRBJ2-2; tentatively, D is TRBD2 (6 bases). CDR3 size: 14 residues. V was cut by 2 bases and J by 3 bases, with 7 bases left in between. The germline CDR1 and CDR2 sequences are SGHTA and FQGTGA.

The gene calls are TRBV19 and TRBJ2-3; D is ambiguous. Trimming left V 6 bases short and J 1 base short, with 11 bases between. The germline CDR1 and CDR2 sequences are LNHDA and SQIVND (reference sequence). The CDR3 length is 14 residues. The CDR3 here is CASRAAFGTDTQYF. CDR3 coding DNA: TGTGCCAGTAGGGCGGCGTTCGGCACAGATACGCAGTATTTT. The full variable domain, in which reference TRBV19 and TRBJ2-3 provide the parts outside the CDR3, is DGGITQSPKYLFRKEGQNVTLSCEQNLNHDAMYWYRQDPGQGLRLIYYSQIVNDFQKGDIAEGYSVSREKKESFPLTVTSAQKNPTAFYLCASRAAFGTDTQYFGPGTRLTVL.

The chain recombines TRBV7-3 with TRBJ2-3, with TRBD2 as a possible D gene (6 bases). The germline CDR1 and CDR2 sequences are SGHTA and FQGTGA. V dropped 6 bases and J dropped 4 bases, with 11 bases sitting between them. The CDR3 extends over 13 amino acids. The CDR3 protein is CASSRGLSDTQYF. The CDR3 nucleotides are TGTGCCAGCAGTAGGGGACTTTCAGATACGCAGTATTTT.

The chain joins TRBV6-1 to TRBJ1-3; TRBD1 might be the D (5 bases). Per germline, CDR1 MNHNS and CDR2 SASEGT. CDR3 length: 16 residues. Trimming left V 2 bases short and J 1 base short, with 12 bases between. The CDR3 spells CASSERRGESGNTIYF. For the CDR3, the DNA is TGTGCCAGCAGTGAACGGAGGGGCGAATCTGGAAACACCATATATTTT.

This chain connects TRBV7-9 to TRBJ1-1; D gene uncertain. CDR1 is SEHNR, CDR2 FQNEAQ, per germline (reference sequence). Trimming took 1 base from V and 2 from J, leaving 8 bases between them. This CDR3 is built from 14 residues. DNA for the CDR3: TGTGCCAGCAGCTTAGTTCGCACTAACACTGAAGCTTTCTTT. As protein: CASSLVRTNTEAFF.

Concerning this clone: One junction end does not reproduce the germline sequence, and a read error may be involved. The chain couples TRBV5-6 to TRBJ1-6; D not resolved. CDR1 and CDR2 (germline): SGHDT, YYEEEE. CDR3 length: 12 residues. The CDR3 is CAAGSYNSLLHF. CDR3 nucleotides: TGTGCCGCGGGCTCCTATAATTCACTCCTCCACTTT.

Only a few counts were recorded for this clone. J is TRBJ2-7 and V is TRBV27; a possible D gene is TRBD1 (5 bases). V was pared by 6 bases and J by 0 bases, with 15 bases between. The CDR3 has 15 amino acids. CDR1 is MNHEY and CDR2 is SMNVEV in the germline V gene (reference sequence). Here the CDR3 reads CASSPYPGISYEQYV. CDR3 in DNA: TGTGCCAGCAGCCCTTACCCAGGGATCTCCTACGAGCAGTACGTC.

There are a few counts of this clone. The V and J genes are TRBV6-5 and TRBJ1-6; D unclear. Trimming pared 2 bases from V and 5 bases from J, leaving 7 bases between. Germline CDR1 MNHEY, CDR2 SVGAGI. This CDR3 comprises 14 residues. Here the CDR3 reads CASSYGQDNSPLHF. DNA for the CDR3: TGTGCCAGCAGTTACGGTCAGGATAATTCACCCCTCCACTTT.

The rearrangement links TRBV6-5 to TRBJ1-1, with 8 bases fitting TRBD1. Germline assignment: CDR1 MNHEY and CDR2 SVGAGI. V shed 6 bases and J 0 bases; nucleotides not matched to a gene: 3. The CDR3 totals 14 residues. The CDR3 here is CASSRGQVNTEAFF. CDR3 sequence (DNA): TGTGCCAGCAGCCGGGGACAGGTGAACACTGAAGCTTTCTTT.

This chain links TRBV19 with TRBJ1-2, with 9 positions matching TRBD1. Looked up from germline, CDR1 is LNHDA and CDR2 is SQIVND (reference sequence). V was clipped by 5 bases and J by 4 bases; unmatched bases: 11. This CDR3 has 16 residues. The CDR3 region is CASSALTGQGFYGYTF. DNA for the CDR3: TGTGCCAGTAGTGCCCTAACCGGACAGGGGTTCTATGGCTACACCTTC.